This T cell receptor beta chain was identified in a study of blood T cell repertoires in COVID-19. Overall study: The United States, Italy and Spain were the sources of the acute and convalescent COVID-19 samples.

CDR3 length: 15 residues. Trimming pared 4 bases from V and 5 bases from J, leaving 14 bases between. Germline V gene data show CDR1 as MNHEY and CDR2 as SVGAGI. Using immunoSEQ multiplex PCR, the repertoire was profiled, and TCRdb retains in-frame clones only, with some absent. The top ten hold approximately 5.7% of the sample, which has about 120,000 clones, approximately 74% seen once. The chain joins TRBV6-5 to TRBJ1-4; the D gene is possibly TRBD1 (5 bases). The receptor comes from a man aged 55 to 70 with acute or convalescent COVID-19. The specimen sequenced was peripheral blood. CDR3 nucleotides: TGTGCCAGCAGTTTCAGGGTAATGGGGAATGAAAAACTGTTTTTT. It yields the protein CASSFRVMGNEKLFF.